This TCR beta chain was profiled in a study of shared clonotypes between healthy human individuals. Notes on this clone: What it recognizes is unknown.

The CDR3 runs to 15 residues. V dropped 7 bases and J dropped 4 bases, with 20 bases sitting between them. Per germline, CDR1 SGHRS and CDR2 YFSETQ. Study outcomes and limitations: It was only blood that was sampled, and tissue repertoires likely differ.

Deep was the level at which the assay was run. TCRdb keeps only in-frame clones here, not all; method: immunoSEQ multiplex PCR. Among about 2 million clones listed, 85% to 95% were seen once. The chain carries TRBV5-1 and TRBJ2-5, with D perhaps matching TRBD2 (5 bases). Material: naive CD4+ T cells sorted from blood. Regarding subset: CD45RA+ positively selected. The receptor comes from a man aged 18 to 35 in good health. CDR3 region: CASLRGSAEGETQYF. DNA for the CDR3: TGCGCCAGCCTCCGTGGGAGCGCAGAGGGAGAGACCCAGTACTTC.